The clone carrying this T cell receptor (beta chain) was observed many times. The target antigen is unknown. These data are taken from a study of T-cell reconstitution after alpha-beta-depleted transplantation in children. For TCRbeta, the library was prepared with unique molecular identifiers. TCRdb used MiXCR to reprocess the PCR reads, holding one entry per CDR3 protein. Among around 500,000 distinct CDR3 sequences listed, roughly 23% were seen once. From germline, CDR1 is SGHKS and CDR2 YYEKEE (reference sequence). CDR3 length equals 13 residues. Trimming left V 0 bases short and J 8 bases short, with 11 bases between. Study findings and constraints: Reportedly, roughly two months post-transplant, alpha-beta T cells arose from several hundred expanded graft clones. From newly produced T cells came most of the T-cell counts and diversity one year after transplant. The origin of high day-60 TCRbeta diversity in some patients lay in surviving recipient T cells and thymic progenitors.

The material sequenced was PBMCs, mostly from graft donor cells, taken 360 days after TCRalphabeta/CD19-depleted stem cell transplant. The genes are TRBV5-5 and TRBJ1-2; no firm D call. The origin of this receptor is a boy younger than two who had a stem cell transplant for acute myeloid leukemia, so the T cells may come from the graft donor. The CDR3 DNA reads as TGTGCCAGCAGCTTGGACAGCATGGCGGGCTACACCTTC. Encoded protein: CASSLDSMAGYTF.